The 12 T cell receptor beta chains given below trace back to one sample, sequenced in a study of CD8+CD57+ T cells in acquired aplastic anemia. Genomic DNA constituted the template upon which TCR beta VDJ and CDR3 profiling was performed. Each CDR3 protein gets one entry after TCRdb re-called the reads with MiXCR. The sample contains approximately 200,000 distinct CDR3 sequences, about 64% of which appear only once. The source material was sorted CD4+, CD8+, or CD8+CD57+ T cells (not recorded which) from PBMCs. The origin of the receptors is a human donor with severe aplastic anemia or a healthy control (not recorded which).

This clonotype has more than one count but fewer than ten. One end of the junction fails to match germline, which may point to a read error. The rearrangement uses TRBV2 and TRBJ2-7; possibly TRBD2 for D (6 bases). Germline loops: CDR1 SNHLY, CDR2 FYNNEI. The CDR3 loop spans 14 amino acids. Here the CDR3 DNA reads TGTGCCAGCTGGACCGGGACTGCCATCGACGAGCAGTACTTT. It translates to CASWTGTAIDEQYF.

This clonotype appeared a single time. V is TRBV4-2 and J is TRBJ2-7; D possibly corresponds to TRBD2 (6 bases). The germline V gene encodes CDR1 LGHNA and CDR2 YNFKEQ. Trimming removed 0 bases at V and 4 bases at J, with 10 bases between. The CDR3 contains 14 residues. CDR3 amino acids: CASSQELAGYEQYF. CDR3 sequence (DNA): TGTGCCAGCAGCCAAGAACTAGCAGGGTACGAGCAGTACTTC.

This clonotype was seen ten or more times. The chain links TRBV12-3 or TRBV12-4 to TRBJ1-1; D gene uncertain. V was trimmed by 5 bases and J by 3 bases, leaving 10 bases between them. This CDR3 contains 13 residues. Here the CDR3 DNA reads TGTGCCAGCAGTCAAAAATGGTACACTGAAGCTTTCTTT. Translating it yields CASSQKWYTEAFF.

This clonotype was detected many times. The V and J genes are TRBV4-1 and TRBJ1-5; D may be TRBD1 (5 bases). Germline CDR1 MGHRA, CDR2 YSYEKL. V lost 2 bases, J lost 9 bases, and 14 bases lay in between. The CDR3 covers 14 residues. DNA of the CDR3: TGCGCCAGCAGCCAATCCAAGGACGGGGGGCCCCAGCATTTT. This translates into CASSQSKDGGPQHF.

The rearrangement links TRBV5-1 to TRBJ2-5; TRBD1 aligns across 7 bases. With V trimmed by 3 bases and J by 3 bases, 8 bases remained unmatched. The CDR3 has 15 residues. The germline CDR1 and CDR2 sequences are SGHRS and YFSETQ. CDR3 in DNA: TGCGCCAGCAGCTCCCCGGGACAGTCCGAAGAGACCCAGTACTTC. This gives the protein CASSSPGQSEETQYF.

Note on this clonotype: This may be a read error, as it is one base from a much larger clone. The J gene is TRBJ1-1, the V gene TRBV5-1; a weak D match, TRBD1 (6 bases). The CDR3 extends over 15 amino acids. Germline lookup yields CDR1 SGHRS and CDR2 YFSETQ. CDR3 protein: CASRLGASMNTETFF. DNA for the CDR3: TGCGCCAGCAGGTTGGGGGCCAGCATGAACACTGAAACTTTCTTT.

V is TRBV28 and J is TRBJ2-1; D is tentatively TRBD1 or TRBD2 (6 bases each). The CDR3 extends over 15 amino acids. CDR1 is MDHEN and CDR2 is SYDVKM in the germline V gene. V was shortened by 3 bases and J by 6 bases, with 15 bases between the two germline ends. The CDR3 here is CASSFGTGGPNEQFF. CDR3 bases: TGTGCCAGCAGTTTTGGGACCGGGGGCCCCAATGAGCAGTTCTTC.

This CDR3 is CSASRGGRDEQYF. CDR3 in DNA: TGCAGTGCTAGTCGGGGGGGAAGGGACGAGCAGTACTTC. J is TRBJ2-7 and V is TRBV20-1, with 8 bases that match TRBD2. The CDR3 consists of 13 residues. V dropped 3 bases and J dropped 5; count of bases not matched to a gene: 6. Per germline, CDR1 DFQATT and CDR2 SNEGSKA (reference sequence).

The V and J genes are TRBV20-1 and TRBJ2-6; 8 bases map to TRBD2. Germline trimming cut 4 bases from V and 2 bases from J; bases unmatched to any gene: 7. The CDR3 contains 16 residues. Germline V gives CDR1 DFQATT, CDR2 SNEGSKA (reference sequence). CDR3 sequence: CSAKLAAGTGANVLTF. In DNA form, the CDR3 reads TGCAGTGCTAAACTAGCGGCAGGGACTGGGGCCAACGTCCTGACTTTC.

The CDR3 DNA reads TGTGCCAGCAGTTTAAGTAGCGGGGAATCCTACAATGAGCAGTTCTTC. Its translation is CASSLSSGESYNEQFF. The genes are TRBV27 and TRBJ2-1; TRBD2 matches 8 bases. With V trimmed by 2 bases and J by 1 base, 4 bases remained unmatched. The CDR3 consists of 16 residues. Germline V gene sequence: CDR1 MNHEY, CDR2 SMNVEV (reference sequence).

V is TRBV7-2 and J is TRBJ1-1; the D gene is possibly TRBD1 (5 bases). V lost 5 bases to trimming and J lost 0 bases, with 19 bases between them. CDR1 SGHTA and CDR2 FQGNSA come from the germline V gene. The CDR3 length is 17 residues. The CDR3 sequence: CASSDGYRGFMNTEAFF. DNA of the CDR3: TGTGCCAGCAGCGACGGCTACCGGGGGTTCATGAACACTGAAGCTTTCTTT.

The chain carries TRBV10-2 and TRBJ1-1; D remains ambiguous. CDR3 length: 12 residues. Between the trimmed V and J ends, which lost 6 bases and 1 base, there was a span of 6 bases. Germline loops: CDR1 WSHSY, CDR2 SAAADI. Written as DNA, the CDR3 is TGCGCCAGCAGGACACGGAACACTGAAGCTTTCTTT. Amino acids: CASRTRNTEAFF.